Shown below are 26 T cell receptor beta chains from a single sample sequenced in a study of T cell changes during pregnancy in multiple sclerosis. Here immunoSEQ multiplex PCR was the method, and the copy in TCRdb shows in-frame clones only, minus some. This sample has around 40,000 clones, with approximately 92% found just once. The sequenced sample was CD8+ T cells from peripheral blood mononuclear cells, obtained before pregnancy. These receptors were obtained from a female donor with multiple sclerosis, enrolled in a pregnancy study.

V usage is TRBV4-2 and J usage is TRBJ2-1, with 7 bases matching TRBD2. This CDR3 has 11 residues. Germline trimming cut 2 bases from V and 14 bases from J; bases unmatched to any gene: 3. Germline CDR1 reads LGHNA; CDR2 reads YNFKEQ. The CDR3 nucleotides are TGTGCCAGCAGCCAAACTAGCGTGAAGTTCTTC. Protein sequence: CASSQTSVKFF.

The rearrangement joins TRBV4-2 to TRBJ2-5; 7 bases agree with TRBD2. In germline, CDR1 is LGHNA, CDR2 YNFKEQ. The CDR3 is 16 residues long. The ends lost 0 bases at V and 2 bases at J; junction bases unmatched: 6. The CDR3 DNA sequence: TGTGCCAGCAGCCAAGATCTCGGGACTATGCAAGAGACCCAGTACTTC. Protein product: CASSQDLGTMQETQYF.

CDR3 amino acids: CASSYFSGTYNEQFF. In DNA form, the CDR3 reads TGTGCCAGCAGTTACTTTAGCGGAACCTACAATGAGCAGTTCTTC. The J gene is TRBJ2-1, the V gene TRBV27; perhaps TRBD2 as D (6 bases). The CDR3 runs to 15 residues. Germline V gene lookup returns CDR1 MNHEY and CDR2 SMNVEV (reference sequence). Trimming removed 4 bases from V and 2 bases from J, with 12 bases in between.

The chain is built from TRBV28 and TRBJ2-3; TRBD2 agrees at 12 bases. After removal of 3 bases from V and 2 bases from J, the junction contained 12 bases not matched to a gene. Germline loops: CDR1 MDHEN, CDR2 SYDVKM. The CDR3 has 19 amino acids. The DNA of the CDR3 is TGTGCCAGCAGTTTTCTTTACAGTACTAGCGGGAGGACCACAGATACGCAGTATTTT. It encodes CASSFLYSTSGRTTDTQYF. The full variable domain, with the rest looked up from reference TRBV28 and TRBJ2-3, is DVKVTQSSRYLVKRTGEKVFLECVQDMDHENMFWYRQDPGLGLRLIYFSYDVKMKEKGDIPEGYSVSREKKERFSLILESASTNQTSMYLCASSFLYSTSGRTTDTQYFGPGTRLTVL.

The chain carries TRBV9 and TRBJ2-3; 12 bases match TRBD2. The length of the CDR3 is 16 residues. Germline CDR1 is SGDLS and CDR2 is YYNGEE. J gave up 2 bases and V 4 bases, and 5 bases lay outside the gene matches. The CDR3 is CASSTGTSGFTDTQYF. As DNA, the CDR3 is TGTGCCAGCAGCACCGGGACTAGCGGGTTCACAGATACGCAGTATTTT.

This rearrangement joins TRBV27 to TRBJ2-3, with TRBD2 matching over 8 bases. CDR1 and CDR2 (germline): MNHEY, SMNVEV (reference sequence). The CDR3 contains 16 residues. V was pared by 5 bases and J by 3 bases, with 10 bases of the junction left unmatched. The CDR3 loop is CASSPSAGERTDTQYF. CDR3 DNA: TGTGCCAGCAGTCCGTCAGCGGGAGAAAGAACAGATACGCAGTATTTT.

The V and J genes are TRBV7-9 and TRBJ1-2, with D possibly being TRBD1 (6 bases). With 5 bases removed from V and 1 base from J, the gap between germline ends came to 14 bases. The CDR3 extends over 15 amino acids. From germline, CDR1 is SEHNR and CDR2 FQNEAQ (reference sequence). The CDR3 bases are TGTGCCAGCAGCCCGGACAGCTTTGTTAACTATGGCTACACCTTC. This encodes CASSPDSFVNYGYTF.

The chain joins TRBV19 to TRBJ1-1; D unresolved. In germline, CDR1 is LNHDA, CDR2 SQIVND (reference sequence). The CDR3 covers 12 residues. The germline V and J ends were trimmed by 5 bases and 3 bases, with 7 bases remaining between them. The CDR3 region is CASSFPYTEAFF. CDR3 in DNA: TGTGCCAGTAGTTTCCCCTACACTGAAGCTTTCTTT.

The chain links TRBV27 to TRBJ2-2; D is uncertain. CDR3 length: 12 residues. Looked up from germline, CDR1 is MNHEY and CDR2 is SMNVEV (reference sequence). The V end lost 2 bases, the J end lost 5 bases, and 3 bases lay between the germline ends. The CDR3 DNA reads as TGTGCCAGCAGTTTAGCGACCGGGGAGCTGTTTTTT. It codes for CASSLATGELFF.

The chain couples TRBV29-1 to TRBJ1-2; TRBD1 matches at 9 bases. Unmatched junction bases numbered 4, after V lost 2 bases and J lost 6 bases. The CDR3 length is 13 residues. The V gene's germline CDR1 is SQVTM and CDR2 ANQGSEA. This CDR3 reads CSVETGGKDGYTF. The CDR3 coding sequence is TGCAGCGTTGAAACAGGGGGCAAGGATGGCTACACCTTC. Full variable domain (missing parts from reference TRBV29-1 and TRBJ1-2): SAVISQKPSRDICQRGTSLTIQCQVDSQVTMMFWYRQQPGQSLTLIATANQGSEATYESGFVIDKFPISRPNLTFSTLTVSNMSPEDSSIYLCSVETGGKDGYTFGSGTRLTVV.

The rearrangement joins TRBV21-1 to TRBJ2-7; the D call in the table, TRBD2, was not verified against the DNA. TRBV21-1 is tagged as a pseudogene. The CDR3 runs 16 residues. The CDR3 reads CASSKEPLVYSYEQYF. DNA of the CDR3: TGTGCCAGCAGCAAAGAGCCCCTTGTCTACTCCTACGAGCAGTACTTC.

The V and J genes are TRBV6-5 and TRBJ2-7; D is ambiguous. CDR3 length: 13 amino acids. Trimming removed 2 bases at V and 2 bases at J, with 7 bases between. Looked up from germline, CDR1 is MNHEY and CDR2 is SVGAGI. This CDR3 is CASSYAGAYEQYF. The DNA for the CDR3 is TGTGCCAGCAGTTACGCCGGAGCCTACGAGCAGTACTTC.

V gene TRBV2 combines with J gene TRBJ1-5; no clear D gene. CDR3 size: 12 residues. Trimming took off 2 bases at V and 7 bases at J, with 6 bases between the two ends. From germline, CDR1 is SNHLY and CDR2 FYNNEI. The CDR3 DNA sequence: TGTGCCAGCAGTGAATATTTACAGCCCCAGCATTTT. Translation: CASSEYLQPQHF.

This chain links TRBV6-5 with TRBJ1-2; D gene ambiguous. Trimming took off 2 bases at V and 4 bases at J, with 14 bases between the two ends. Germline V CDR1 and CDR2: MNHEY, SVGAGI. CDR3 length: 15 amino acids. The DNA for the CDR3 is TGTGCCAGCAGTTACGCGCAAGAGGCATTCTATGGCTACACCTTC. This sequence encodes CASSYAQEAFYGYTF.

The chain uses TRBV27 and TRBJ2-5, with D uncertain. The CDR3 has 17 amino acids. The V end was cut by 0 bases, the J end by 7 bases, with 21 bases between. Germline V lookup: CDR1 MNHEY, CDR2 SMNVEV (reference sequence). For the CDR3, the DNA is TGTGCCAGCAGTTTATCCGCGGCAGTGGCGTCATTGGGGACCCAGTACTTC. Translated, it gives CASSLSAAVASLGTQYF.

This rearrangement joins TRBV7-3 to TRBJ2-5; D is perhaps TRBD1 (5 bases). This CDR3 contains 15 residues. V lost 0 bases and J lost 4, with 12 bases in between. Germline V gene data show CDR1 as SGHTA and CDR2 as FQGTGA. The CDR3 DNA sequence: TGTGCCAGCAGCTTAACGGGGAATACAGGAGAGACCCAGTACTTC. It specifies CASSLTGNTGETQYF.

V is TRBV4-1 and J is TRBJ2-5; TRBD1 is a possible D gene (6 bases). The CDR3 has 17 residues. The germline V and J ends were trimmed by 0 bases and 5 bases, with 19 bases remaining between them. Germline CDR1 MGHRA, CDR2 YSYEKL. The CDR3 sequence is CASSQEPGQRGLETQYF. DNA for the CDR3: TGCGCCAGCAGCCAAGAACCGGGACAACGGGGATTGGAGACCCAGTACTTC.

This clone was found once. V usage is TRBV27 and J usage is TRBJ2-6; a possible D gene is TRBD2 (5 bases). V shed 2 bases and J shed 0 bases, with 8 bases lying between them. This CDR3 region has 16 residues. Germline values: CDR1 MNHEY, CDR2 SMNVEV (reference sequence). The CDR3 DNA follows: TGTGCCAGCAGTTTAAGAGGGTCCTCTGGGGCCAACGTCCTGACTTTC. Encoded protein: CASSLRGSSGANVLTF.

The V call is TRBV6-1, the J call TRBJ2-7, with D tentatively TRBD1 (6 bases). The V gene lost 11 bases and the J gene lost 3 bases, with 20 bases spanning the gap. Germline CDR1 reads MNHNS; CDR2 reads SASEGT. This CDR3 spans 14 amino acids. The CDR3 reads CAGEGDEPFYEQYF. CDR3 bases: TGTGCCGGTGAGGGGGACGAACCATTCTACGAGCAGTACTTC.

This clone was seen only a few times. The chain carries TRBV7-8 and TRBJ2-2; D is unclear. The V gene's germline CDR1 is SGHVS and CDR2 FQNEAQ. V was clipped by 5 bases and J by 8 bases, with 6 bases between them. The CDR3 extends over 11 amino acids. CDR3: CASSPLGELFF. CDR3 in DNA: TGTGCCAGCAGCCCCCTGGGGGAGCTGTTTTTT.

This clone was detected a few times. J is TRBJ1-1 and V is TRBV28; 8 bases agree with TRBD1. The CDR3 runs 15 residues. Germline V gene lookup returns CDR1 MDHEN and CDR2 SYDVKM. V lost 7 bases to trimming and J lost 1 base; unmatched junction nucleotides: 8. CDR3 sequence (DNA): TGTGCCAGCAAAGACAGGGGCCGGGGGAACACTGAAGCTTTCTTT. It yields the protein CASKDRGRGNTEAFF.

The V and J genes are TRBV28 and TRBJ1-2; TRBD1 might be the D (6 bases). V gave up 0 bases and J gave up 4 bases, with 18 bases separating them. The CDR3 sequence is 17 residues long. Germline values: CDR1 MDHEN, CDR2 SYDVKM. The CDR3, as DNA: TGTGCCAGCAGTTTATGGGGGGGGCCCTGGGTTCTCTATGGCTACACCTTC. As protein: CASSLWGGPWVLYGYTF.

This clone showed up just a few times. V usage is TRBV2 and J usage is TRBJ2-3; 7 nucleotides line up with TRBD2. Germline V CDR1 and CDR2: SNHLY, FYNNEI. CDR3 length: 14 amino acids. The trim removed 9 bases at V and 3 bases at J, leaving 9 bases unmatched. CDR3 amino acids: CARSSSGRTDTQYF. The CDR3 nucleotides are TGTGCCAGGAGTTCTAGCGGCCGTACAGATACGCAGTATTTT.

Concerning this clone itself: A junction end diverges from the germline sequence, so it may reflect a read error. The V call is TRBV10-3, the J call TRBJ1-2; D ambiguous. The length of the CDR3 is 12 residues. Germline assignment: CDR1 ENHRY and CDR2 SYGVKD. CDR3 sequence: CASSHPTDTETF. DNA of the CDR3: TGTGCCAGCAGTCACCCGACCGACACGGAAACCTTC.

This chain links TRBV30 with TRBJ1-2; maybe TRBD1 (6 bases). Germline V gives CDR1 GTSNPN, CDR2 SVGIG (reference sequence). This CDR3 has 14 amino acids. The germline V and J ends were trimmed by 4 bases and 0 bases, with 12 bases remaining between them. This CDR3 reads CAWKLGGPNYGYTF. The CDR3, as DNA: TGTGCCTGGAAGCTAGGGGGACCTAACTATGGCTACACCTTC.

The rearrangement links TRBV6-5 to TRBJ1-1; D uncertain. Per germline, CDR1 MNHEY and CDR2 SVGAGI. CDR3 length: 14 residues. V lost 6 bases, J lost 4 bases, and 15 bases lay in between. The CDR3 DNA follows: TGTGCCAGCAGCCCATACGGAGATCTCACTGAAGCTTTCTTT. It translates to CASSPYGDLTEAFF.